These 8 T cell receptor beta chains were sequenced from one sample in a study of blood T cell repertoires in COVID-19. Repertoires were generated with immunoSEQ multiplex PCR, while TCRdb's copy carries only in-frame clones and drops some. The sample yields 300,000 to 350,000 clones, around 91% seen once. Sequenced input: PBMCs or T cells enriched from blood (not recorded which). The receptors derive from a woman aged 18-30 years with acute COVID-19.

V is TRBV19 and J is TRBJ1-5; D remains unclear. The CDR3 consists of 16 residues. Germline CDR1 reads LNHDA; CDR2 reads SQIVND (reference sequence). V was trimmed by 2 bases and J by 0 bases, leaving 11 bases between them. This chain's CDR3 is CASSIRGPYSNQPQHF. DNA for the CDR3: TGTGCCAGTAGTATACGAGGGCCATATAGCAATCAGCCCCAGCATTTT.

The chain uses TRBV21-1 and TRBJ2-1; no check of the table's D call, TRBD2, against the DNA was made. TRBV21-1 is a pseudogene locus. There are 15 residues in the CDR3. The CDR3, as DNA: TGTGCCAGCAGCTCTTGGAGGCCCTCCTACAATGAGCAGTTCTTC. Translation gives CASSSWRPSYNEQFF.

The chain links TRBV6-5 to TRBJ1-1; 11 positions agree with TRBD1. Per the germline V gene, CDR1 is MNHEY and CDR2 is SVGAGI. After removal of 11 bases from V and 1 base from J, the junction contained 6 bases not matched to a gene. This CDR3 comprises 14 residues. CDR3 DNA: TGTGCCGGGGGGACAGGGGGTGAGAACACTGAAGCTTTCTTT. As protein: CAGGTGGENTEAFF.

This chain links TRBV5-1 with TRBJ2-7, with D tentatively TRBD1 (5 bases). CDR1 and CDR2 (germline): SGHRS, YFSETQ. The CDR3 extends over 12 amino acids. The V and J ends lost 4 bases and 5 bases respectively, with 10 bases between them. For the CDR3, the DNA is TGCGCCAGCAGCGTCCGACAGAACGAGCAGTACTTC. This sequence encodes CASSVRQNEQYF.

The CDR3 DNA sequence: TGTGCCATCAGGACGGACAGGGGGCGTCGGAACACTGAAGCTTTCTTT. Protein product: CAIRTDRGRRNTEAFF. The gene calls are TRBV10-3 and TRBJ1-1, with 11 positions matching TRBD1. V shed 6 bases and J 1 base; nucleotides not matched to a gene: 7. Germline V gene lookup returns CDR1 ENHRY and CDR2 SYGVKD. The CDR3 consists of 16 residues.

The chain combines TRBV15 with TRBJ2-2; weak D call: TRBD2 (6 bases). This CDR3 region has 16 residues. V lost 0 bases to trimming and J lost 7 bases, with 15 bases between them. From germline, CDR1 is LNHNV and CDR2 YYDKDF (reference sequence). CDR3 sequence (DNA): TGTGCCACCAGCAGAGAAGCGGGTTTGGGCGGCGGGGAGCTGTTTTTT. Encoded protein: CATSREAGLGGGELFF.

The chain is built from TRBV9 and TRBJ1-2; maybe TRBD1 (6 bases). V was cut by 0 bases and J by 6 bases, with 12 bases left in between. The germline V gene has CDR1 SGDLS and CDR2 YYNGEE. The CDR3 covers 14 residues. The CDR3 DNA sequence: TGTGCCAGCAGCGTAGAGGCAGGGGCCCATGGCTACACCTTC. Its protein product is CASSVEAGAHGYTF.

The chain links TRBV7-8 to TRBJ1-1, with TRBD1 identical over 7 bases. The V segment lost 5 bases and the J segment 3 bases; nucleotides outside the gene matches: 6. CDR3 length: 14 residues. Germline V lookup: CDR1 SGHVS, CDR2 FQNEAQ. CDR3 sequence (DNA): TGTGCCAGCAGCGGAAGGGGGCGCGACACTGAAGCTTTCTTT. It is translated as CASSGRGRDTEAFF.